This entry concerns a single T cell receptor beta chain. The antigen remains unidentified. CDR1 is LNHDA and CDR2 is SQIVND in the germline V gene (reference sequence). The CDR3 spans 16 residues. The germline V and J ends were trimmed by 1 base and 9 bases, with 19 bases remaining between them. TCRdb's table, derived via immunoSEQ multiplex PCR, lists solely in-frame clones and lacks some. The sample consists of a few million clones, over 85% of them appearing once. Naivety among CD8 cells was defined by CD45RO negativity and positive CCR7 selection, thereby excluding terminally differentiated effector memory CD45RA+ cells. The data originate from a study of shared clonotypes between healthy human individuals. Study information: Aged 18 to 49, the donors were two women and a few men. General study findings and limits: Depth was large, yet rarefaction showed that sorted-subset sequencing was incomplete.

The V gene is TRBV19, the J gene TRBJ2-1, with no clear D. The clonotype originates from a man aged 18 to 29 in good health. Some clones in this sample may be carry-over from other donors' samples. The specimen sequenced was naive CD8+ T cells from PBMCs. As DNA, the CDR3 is TGTGCCAGTAGTATAGCCCCCCTGGACCGGATCCGTGAGCAGTTCTTC. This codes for CASSIAPLDRIREQFF.